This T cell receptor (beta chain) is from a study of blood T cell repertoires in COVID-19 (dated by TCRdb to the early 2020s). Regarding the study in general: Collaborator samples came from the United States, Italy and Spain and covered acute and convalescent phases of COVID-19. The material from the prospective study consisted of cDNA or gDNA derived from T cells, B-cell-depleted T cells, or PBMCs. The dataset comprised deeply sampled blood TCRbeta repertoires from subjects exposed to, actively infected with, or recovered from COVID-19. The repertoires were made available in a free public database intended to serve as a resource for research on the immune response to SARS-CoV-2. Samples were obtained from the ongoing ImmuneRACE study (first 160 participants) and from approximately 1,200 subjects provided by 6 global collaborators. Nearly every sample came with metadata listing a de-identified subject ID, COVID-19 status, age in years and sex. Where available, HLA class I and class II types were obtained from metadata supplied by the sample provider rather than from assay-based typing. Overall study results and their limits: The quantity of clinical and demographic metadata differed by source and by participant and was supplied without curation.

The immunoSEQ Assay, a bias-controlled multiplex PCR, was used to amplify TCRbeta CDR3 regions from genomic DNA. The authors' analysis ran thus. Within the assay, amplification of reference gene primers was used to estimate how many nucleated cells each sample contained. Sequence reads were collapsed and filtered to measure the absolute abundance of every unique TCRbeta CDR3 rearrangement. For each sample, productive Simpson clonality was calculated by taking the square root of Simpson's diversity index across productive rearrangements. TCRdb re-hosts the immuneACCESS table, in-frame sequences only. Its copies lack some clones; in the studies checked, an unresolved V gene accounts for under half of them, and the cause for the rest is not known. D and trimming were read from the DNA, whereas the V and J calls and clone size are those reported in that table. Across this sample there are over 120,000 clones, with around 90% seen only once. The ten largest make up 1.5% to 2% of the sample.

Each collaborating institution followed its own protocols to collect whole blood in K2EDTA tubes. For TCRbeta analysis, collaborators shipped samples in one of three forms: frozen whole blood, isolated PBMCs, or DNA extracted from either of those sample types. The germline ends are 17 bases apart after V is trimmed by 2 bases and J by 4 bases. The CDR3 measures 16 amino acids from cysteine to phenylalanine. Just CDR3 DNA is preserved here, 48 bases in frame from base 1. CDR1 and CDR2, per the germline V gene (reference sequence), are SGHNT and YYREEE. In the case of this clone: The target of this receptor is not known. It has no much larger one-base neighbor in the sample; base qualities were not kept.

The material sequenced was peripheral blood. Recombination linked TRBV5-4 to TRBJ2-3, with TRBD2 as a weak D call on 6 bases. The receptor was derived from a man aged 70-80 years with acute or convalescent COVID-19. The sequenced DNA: TGTGCCAGCAGCTTAGGCGGGGCAGGTCGGCCAGATACGCAGTATTTT. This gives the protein CASSLGGAGRPDTQYF.